This entry lists 2 T cell receptor beta chains sequenced from one sample in a study of cytomegalovirus exposure and HLA in healthy donors. This PCR relied on a set of 60 Vbeta primers and 13 Jbeta primers. Some clones are missing from TCRdb's copy, which holds only in-frame ones; the method was immunoSEQ multiplex PCR. The sample shows roughly 170,000 clones, 75% to 85% of them seen only once. Sequences were obtained from PBMCs. These receptors were collected from a boy aged 5 to 17 in good health and CMV-seronegative.

The chain combines TRBV18 with TRBJ1-1; D possibly corresponds to TRBD1 (6 bases). The CDR3 loop spans 14 amino acids. The V end lost 2 bases, the J end lost 1 base, and 8 bases lay between the germline ends. Germline V lookup: CDR1 KGHSH, CDR2 LQKENI. CDR3 sequence: CASSPGGQNTEAFF. CDR3 DNA: TGTGCCAGCTCACCAGGGGGCCAGAACACTGAAGCTTTCTTT.

The chain uses TRBV19 and TRBJ1-3, with 8 bases aligning to TRBD1. This CDR3 spans 15 amino acids. Germline CDR1 reads LNHDA; CDR2 reads SQIVND (reference sequence). V shed 5 bases and J 7 bases; nucleotides not matched to a gene: 10. Written as DNA, the CDR3 is TGTGCCAGTAGTGCCCGGGGGCAGGGGGCGAACACCATATATTTT. Protein sequence: CASSARGQGANTIYF.